This TCR beta chain derives from a study of blood T cells in healthy people across ages. As for this clonotype: Being one base from a much bigger clone, this may be a read error.

V lost 8 bases, J lost 0 bases, and 11 bases lay in between. This CDR3 is 12 amino acids long. The germline V gene encodes CDR1 DFQATT and CDR2 SNEGSKA (reference sequence). Primers used in a second PCR of roughly 6 to 12 cycles were a sample-barcoded 5' primer and a J-beta primer mix. TCRdb re-analysed the 5' RACE reads in MiXCR, keeping a single row per CDR3 protein. The data hold about 680,000 distinct CDR3 sequences, with 45% to 50% observed a single time. This chain joins TRBV20-1 and TRBJ2-7; D remains unclear. Sequenced material: blood. The source is an older woman in good health. The CDR3 is CSTNPSSYEQYF. The DNA for the CDR3 is TGCAGTACTAACCCTAGCTCCTACGAGCAGTACTTC.